One T cell receptor (beta chain) is described in this entry. This clone occurred many times. Its antigen remains unidentified. Base quality data are lacking; no much larger clone is found one base away. This sample was taken from a study of metastatic and nonmetastatic thyroid tumors (dated by TCRdb to the early 2020s). As for the study more broadly: Repertoires were compared across peripheral blood and tumor or nodule tissue samples from malignant and benign thyroid patients. What the study reported, not specific to this receptor: In both blood and tumor samples, malignant tumors were reported to have significantly higher TCR beta diversity than benign nodules.

No treatment had been received by any patient before thyroid surgery. Using T-cell receptor beta sequencing, the study looked back at clinical samples from patients collected from about 2011 to 2018. The method was PCR. Instrument used: Illumina HiSeq 4000. High-throughput sequencing was used to profile the CDR3 region of the TCR beta-chain in every patient. Regarding the original processing steps: Drawing on CDR3 differences between clinicopathological groups, the researchers built a classifier meant to tell apart patients with distant-metastatic papillary thyroid cancer. The Shannon index was used to assess repertoire diversity, and the Morisita-Horn index was used to assess tumor-blood repertoire similarity. TCRdb redid the processing of the public reads, applying fastp at Q25 and MiXCR, and retained in-frame beta chains. Clone size and V and J calls follow TCRdb, not the original study. This sample holds around 4,600 clones; 30% to 40% were observed only once. The ten largest clones take up roughly 19% of the sample.

According to the germline V gene, CDR1 reads MNHNS and CDR2 reads SASEGT. The CDR3 runs 13 amino acids, cysteine and phenylalanine included. The kept DNA is CDR3 alone, 39 bases in frame from the first base. The V end loses 6 bases and the J end loses 2 bases, and a stretch of 7 bases separates them. The material sequenced was adjacent normal tissue. The TCR originated in a female donor with papillary thyroid cancer or a benign thyroid nodule (not recorded which). Some clones in this sample may be carry-over from other donors' samples. The V and J segments used are TRBV6-1 and TRBJ2-2; the D gene is unclear. CDR3 sequence: CASSEINTGELFF. The sequenced DNA: TGTGCCAGCAGCGAGATAAACACCGGGGAGCTGTTTTTT.